The 20 T cell receptor beta chains below all came from one sample that was sequenced in a study of beta chain features in type 1 diabetes. TCRB transcripts that were expressed got sequenced, as all of the isolated RNA had been reverse transcribed. Libraries were prepared by immunoSEQ multiplex PCR; TCRdb keeps only in-frame clonotypes and omits some of them. The table lists over 700,000 clones, 17% of them singletons. The specimen was naive CD4+ T cells from blood. The origin of the receptors is a young woman in good health.

The CDR3 is CASNLAGQETQYF. DNA of the CDR3: TGTGCCAGCAATTTAGCGGGGCAAGAGACCCAGTACTTC. The chain has TRBV11-2 and TRBJ2-5, with 8 bases lining up with TRBD2. Trimming removed 7 bases from V and 2 bases from J; junction bases left unmatched: 3. Germline CDR1 reads SGHAT; CDR2 reads FQNNGV. This CDR3 is built from 13 residues.

This clone was counted between two and nine times. The chain joins TRBV7-6 to TRBJ2-6; D perhaps matches TRBD1 (6 bases). CDR3 size: 16 residues. CDR1 is SGHVS, CDR2 FNYEAQ, per germline. Trimming took off 5 bases at V and 0 bases at J, with 11 bases between the two ends. CDR3 in amino acids: CASSTDRPSGANVLTF. The CDR3 DNA follows: TGTGCCAGCAGCACGGACAGACCCTCTGGGGCCAACGTCCTGACTTTC.

This chain links TRBV25-1 with TRBJ2-2, with TRBD1 identical over 7 bases. The CDR3 totals 14 residues. In germline, CDR1 is MGHDK, CDR2 SYGVNS. V lost 2 bases and J lost 7; bases outside the gene matches: 4. The CDR3 DNA is TGTGCCAGCAGTGAACTAGGGGGCGGCGGGGAGCTGTTTTTT. This gives the protein CASSELGGGGELFF.

This clone occurred a few times. The chain uses TRBV5-6 and TRBJ2-3; TRBD2 matches at 8 bases. CDR3 length: 14 amino acids. CDR1 and CDR2 (germline): SGHDT, YYEEEE. The trim removed 6 bases at V and 4 bases at J, leaving 7 bases unmatched. CDR3 protein: CASKAGVVADTQYF. The CDR3 coding sequence is TGTGCCAGCAAAGCGGGAGTGGTAGCAGATACGCAGTATTTT.

This clone has a handful of counts. The genes are TRBV18 and TRBJ1-5, with 7 bases aligning to TRBD1. Unmatched junction bases numbered 8, after V lost 4 bases and J lost 2 bases. The CDR3 covers 16 residues. The germline V gene encodes CDR1 KGHSH and CDR2 LQKENI. The CDR3 is CASSRGGQRGNQPQHF. The DNA for the CDR3 is TGTGCCAGCTCACGGGGGGGACAGAGGGGCAATCAGCCCCAGCATTTT.

As concerns this clone: Other DNA sequences of this sample code for an identical CDR3. This chain connects TRBV7-2 to TRBJ2-7; D is unclear. The CDR3 spans 14 residues. Per germline, CDR1 SGHTA and CDR2 FQGNSA. V lost 0 bases and J 1 base, leaving 7 bases between the germline ends. The CDR3 sequence: CASSLADGSYEQYF. CDR3 DNA: TGTGCCAGCAGCTTAGCGGACGGATCCTACGAGCAGTACTTC. Based on the CDR3 plus reference TRBV7-2 and TRBJ2-7, the full variable domain is GAGVSQSPSNKVTEKGKDVELRCDPISGHTALYWYRQSLGQGLEFLIYFQGNSAPDKSGLPSDRFSAERTGGSVSTLTIQRTQQEDSAVYLCASSLADGSYEQYFGPGTRLTVT.

In this sample, this clone turned up a few times. The chain is built from TRBV6-5 and TRBJ2-5; 7 nucleotides agree with TRBD2. There are 15 residues in the CDR3. In germline, CDR1 is MNHEY, CDR2 SVGAGI. Losses at the gene ends were 4 bases for V and 3 bases for J; bases not matched to a gene: 8. CDR3 coding DNA: TGTGCCAGCAGTTTATCCGGGACTAATAAAGAGACCCAGTACTTC. It is translated as CASSLSGTNKETQYF.

The CDR3 reads CASSLLGSTGELFF. The CDR3 DNA reads TGCGCCAGCAGCCTCCTAGGGAGCACCGGGGAGCTGTTTTTT. V and J are TRBV4-3 and TRBJ2-2; a possible D gene is TRBD2 (5 bases). Per germline, CDR1 LGHNA and CDR2 YSLEER. Trimming stripped 4 bases from V and 4 bases from J, with 10 bases between. This CDR3 region has 14 residues.

In its sample, this clone was seen a few times. This chain connects TRBV10-3 to TRBJ2-7; 11 positions match TRBD2. V lost 8 bases and J lost 6; bases outside the gene matches: 12. Germline CDR1 is ENHRY and CDR2 is SYGVKD. This CDR3 is 15 amino acids long. CDR3 nucleotides: TGTGCCATCGGGGCCCTAGCGGGAGGATCGGGCGAGCAGTACTTC. As protein: CAIGALAGGSGEQYF.

The rearrangement joins TRBV10-3 to TRBJ2-1; a possible D gene is TRBD1 (5 bases). This CDR3 spans 15 amino acids. Per the germline V gene, CDR1 is ENHRY and CDR2 is SYGVKD. V was pared by 7 bases and J by 0 bases, with 13 bases between. CDR3 in amino acids: CAIKERGSSYNEQFF. CDR3 coding DNA: TGTGCCATCAAAGAAAGGGGAAGCTCCTACAATGAGCAGTTCTTC.

The gene calls are TRBV19 and TRBJ2-5; 8 bases fit TRBD2. Germline V lookup: CDR1 LNHDA, CDR2 SQIVND (reference sequence). This CDR3 spans 13 amino acids. V gave up 4 bases and J gave up 5 bases; unmatched junction bases: 3. CDR3 residues: CASSTRLAETQYF. The CDR3 DNA reads TGTGCCAGTAGTACCCGACTAGCGGAGACCCAGTACTTC. Using reference TRBV19 and TRBJ2-5 for the parts outside the CDR3, the full variable domain is DGGITQSPKYLFRKEGQNVTLSCEQNLNHDAMYWYRQDPGQGLRLIYYSQIVNDFQKGDIAEGYSVSREKKESFPLTVTSAQKNPTAFYLCASSTRLAETQYFGPGTRLLVL.

The chain recombines TRBV7-8 with TRBJ2-7; D call uncertain. The CDR3 consists of 12 residues. V was clipped by 5 bases and J by 9 bases, with 14 bases between them. CDR1 is SGHVS and CDR2 is FQNEAQ in the germline V gene. CDR3 loop: CASSPRVEWQYF. The CDR3 nucleotides read TGTGCCAGCAGCCCCCGGGTTGAATGGCAGTACTTC.

This clone was detected a few times. The chain is built from TRBV5-1 and TRBJ2-7; tentative D call: TRBD1 (6 bases). V was pared by 0 bases and J by 2 bases, with 12 bases between. Germline CDR1 and CDR2: SGHRS and YFSETQ. The CDR3 runs to 15 residues. The CDR3 DNA sequence: TGCGCCAGCAGCTTGGAGGGGACATCGACCTACGAGCAGTACTTC. Its translation: CASSLEGTSTYEQYF.

The chain uses TRBV9 and TRBJ2-1; TRBD1 might be the D (5 bases). Germline assignment: CDR1 SGDLS and CDR2 YYNGEE. V dropped 3 bases and J dropped 5 bases, with 21 bases sitting between them. CDR3 length: 17 residues. The CDR3 nucleotides are TGTGCCAGCAGCGAACGTCCTAGGGGCAGAGAGAACAATGAGCAGTTCTTC. Translated: CASSERPRGRENNEQFF.

The chain is built from TRBV7-3 and TRBJ2-3; 9 bases align to TRBD2. Germline V gives CDR1 SGHTA, CDR2 FQGTGA. The CDR3 is 13 amino acids. J was trimmed by 5 bases and V by 6 bases; bases with no gene match: 3. In DNA form, the CDR3 reads TGTGCCAGCAGAATAGCGGGAGAAGATACGCAGTATTTT. The encoded protein is CASRIAGEDTQYF.

This clone occurred a few times. The rearrangement joins TRBV6-1 to TRBJ1-5; a possible D gene is TRBD1 (5 bases). The germline CDR1 and CDR2 sequences are MNHNS and SASEGT. This CDR3 is 13 amino acids long. V was shortened by 6 bases and J by 5 bases, with 11 bases between the two germline ends. The CDR3 reads CASRQVTHQPQHF. The CDR3, as DNA: TGTGCCAGCAGACAGGTTACTCATCAGCCCCAGCATTTT.

This clone was observed a few times. The chain recombines TRBV7-2 with TRBJ2-5; D not resolved. The V gene lost 1 base and the J gene lost 3 bases, with 9 bases spanning the gap. CDR1 and CDR2 from the germline V gene are SGHTA and FQGNSA. The length of the CDR3 is 14 residues. The CDR3 nucleotides read TGTGCCAGCAGCTTAGAGTCCTGGGAAGAGACCCAGTACTTC. Translated, it gives CASSLESWEETQYF. The complete variable domain, with remaining parts taken from reference TRBV7-2 and TRBJ2-5, reads GAGVSQSPSNKVTEKGKDVELRCDPISGHTALYWYRQSLGQGLEFLIYFQGNSAPDKSGLPSDRFSAERTGGSVSTLTIQRTQQEDSAVYLCASSLESWEETQYFGPGTRLLVL.

This clone was picked up a small number of times. CDR3 sequence (DNA): TGTGCCAGCAGCTGGCGGACGGCCTATAATTCACCCCTCCACTTT. It translates to CASSWRTAYNSPLHF. The chain recombines TRBV5-6 with TRBJ1-6; D gene uncertain. Trimming cost V 3 bases and J 2 bases, with 9 bases left between them. This CDR3 has 15 amino acids. Germline V gene sequence: CDR1 SGHDT, CDR2 YYEEEE. Full variable domain (rest looked up from reference TRBV5-6 and TRBJ1-6): DAGVTQSPTHLIKTRGQQVTLRCSPKSGHDTVSWYQQALGQGPQFIFQYYEEEERQRGNFPDRFSGHQFPNYSSELNVNALLLGDSALYLCASSWRTAYNSPLHFGNGTRLTVT.

A few counts support this clone. The gene calls are TRBV5-4 and TRBJ2-5; D remains ambiguous. Germline loops: CDR1 SGHNT, CDR2 YYREEE (reference sequence). The CDR3 sequence is 15 residues long. Trimming removed 4 bases from V and 2 bases from J, with 15 bases in between. CDR3 amino acids: CASSRRSYPQETQYF. The CDR3 DNA reads as TGTGCCAGCAGCCGACGAAGTTACCCACAAGAGACCCAGTACTTC.

The V and J genes are TRBV6-5 and TRBJ2-3, with TRBD2 identical over 8 bases. J lost 3 bases, V lost 4 bases, and 3 bases had no gene match. CDR1 and CDR2 (germline): MNHEY, SVGAGI. The CDR3 extends over 14 amino acids. The CDR3 DNA reads as TGTGCCAGCAGTTCTTTAGCGGGAACAGATACGCAGTATTTT. Its translation is CASSSLAGTDTQYF.